Listed below are T cell receptor beta chains from one sample, sequenced in a study of blood T cell repertoires in COVID-19. Assay used: immunoSEQ multiplex PCR; TCRdb lists only in-frame clones, some missing. The data hold a few hundred thousand clones, with around 90% observed a single time. Sample: PBMCs or T cells enriched from blood (not recorded which). The receptors were sampled from a man aged 25 to 45 who had recovered from COVID-19. Both conserved end residues are part of each CDR3. Each record gives: D gene, V gene, J gene, clone size, CDR3 DNA, CDR3 protein. The D gene is left open where the match is weak. Expanded clones get a size class; other rows say once, few or many, or leave the size out.

-	TRBV13	TRBJ1-4	-	TGTGCCAGCAGCTCCAAGACAGGTTTTAATGAAAAACTGTTTTTT	CASSSKTGFNEKLFF
-	TRBV21-1	TRBJ2-7	-	TGTGCCAGCAGGAGGGCTAGCGACCTCTACGAGCAGTACTTC	CASRRASDLYEQYF
-	TRBV20-1	TRBJ1-6	few	TGCAGTGCTAGTCAACAGGCGAGCTCCTATAATTCACCCCTCCACTTT	CSASQQASSYNSPLHF
TRBD2	TRBV30	TRBJ2-3	-	TGTGCCTGGAGTTTAAAGAGCGGGATTGCAGATACGCAGTATTTT	CAWSLKSGIADTQYF
TRBD1	TRBV5-1	TRBJ1-6	-	TGCGCCAGCAGCTTGGAGACAGGGGAGTACTCACCCCTCCACTTT	CASSLETGEYSPLHF
TRBD1	TRBV5-8	TRBJ2-3	-	TGTGCCAGCAGCTTGGGGTTCAGGGGGCCTAGCACAGATACGCAGTATTTT	CASSLGFRGPSTDTQYF
TRBD2	TRBV9	TRBJ2-2	-	TGTGCCAGCAGCGTAGTGGTCGGGAGGTCCACCGGGGAGCTGTTTTTT	CASSVVVGRSTGELFF
TRBD1	TRBV5-1	TRBJ1-4	-	TGCGCCAGCAGCCCAGGGACAGGGTCCGAAAAACTGTTTTTT	CASSPGTGSEKLFF
-	TRBV7-2	TRBJ2-2	-	TGTGCCAGCAGCTTAGGGACACGCCCGGGCACCGGGGAGCTGTTTTTT	CASSLGTRPGTGELFF
-	TRBV18	TRBJ1-1	-	TGTGCCAGCTCACCAAGACGGATAGACATGAACACTGAAGCTTTCTTT	CASSPRRIDMNTEAFF
TRBD2	TRBV7-9	TRBJ2-7	few	TGTGCCAGCAGCCCTCGGACTAGCGGAGCCTACGAGCAGTACTTC	CASSPRTSGAYEQYF
-	TRBV28	TRBJ1-4	-	TGTGCCAGCAGTTCGCTATGGGGCGGGGTGAGAGAAAAACTGTTTTTT	CASSSLWGGVREKLFF
TRBD1	TRBV19	TRBJ2-7	-	TGTGCCAGTAGTGACCCTGGGACAGTTCCCTACGAGCAGTACTTC	CASSDPGTVPYEQYF
TRBD1	TRBV24-1	TRBJ1-5	-	TGTGCCACCAGTGATTCCGGCAGGGGGCCACGGCAGCCCCAGCATTTT	CATSDSGRGPRQPQHF
TRBD1	TRBV15	TRBJ2-2	once	TGTGCCACCAGCAGAGGTGCAGGGGGTCTTCCCGGGGAGCTGTTTTTT	CATSRGAGGLPGELFF
TRBD1	TRBV13	TRBJ2-7	-	TGTGCCAGCAGCTCCCCCGGACAGGGCGGTAACGAGCAGTACTTC	CASSSPGQGGNEQYF
TRBD1	TRBV9	TRBJ1-4	-	TGTGCCAGCAGCACCGCTGCCGGGACAGGGATTGAAAAACTGTTTTTT	CASSTAAGTGIEKLFF